These 20 T cell receptor beta chains share one sample of origin, sequenced in a study of T cells in Graves' hyperthyroidism and ophthalmopathy. Amplification of TCR beta CDR3 regions was performed using RNA transcripts as template. The TCR CDR3 first-round RT-PCR relied on the HTBI primer set. TCRdb called the multiplex PCR reads again in MiXCR, with one record for every CDR3 protein. In the table there are 600,000 or so distinct CDR3 sequences, approximately 15% of which are singletons. Sample: blood. All receptors derive from a woman in her fifties or sixties with Graves' ophthalmopathy.

This clonotype was found many times. The chain has TRBV7-2 and TRBJ2-2; TRBD2 aligns across 8 bases. The CDR3 has 18 amino acids. The germline gives CDR1 SGHTA, CDR2 FQGNSA. V shed 0 bases, J shed 7 bases, and the junction held 13 bases outside the gene matches. The CDR3 here is CASSLAFQREYLVGELFF. CDR3 coding DNA: TGTGCCAGCAGCTTAGCGTTTCAGCGGGAGTACTTAGTCGGGGAGCTGTTTTTT.

In its sample, this clonotype was seen many times. The V and J genes are TRBV12-3 or TRBV12-4 and TRBJ2-1; TRBD2 matches at 7 bases. The CDR3 is 16 residues long. The ends lost 8 bases at V and 0 bases at J; junction bases unmatched: 10. This CDR3 reads CASGEAGGSSYNEQFF. The CDR3 bases are TGTGCCAGCGGGGAGGCCGGGGGGAGCTCCTACAATGAGCAGTTCTTC.

This clonotype was counted only a few times. J is TRBJ2-2 and V is TRBV4-3; 10 bases align to TRBD2. V was clipped by 0 bases and J by 5 bases; unmatched bases: 9. CDR1 LGHNA and CDR2 YSLEER come from the germline V gene. This CDR3 region has 18 residues. The CDR3 region is CASSQERLAGDDTGELFF. CDR3 bases: TGCGCCAGCAGCCAAGAGAGGCTAGCGGGAGATGATACCGGGGAGCTGTTTTTT.

The gene calls are TRBV19 and TRBJ2-1; 14 bases match TRBD2. CDR3 length: 17 amino acids. Germline-derived CDR1 and CDR2 are LNHDA and SQIVND (reference sequence). V dropped 6 bases and J dropped 6; count of bases not matched to a gene: 10. DNA of the CDR3: TGTGCCAGTAGCTGGACTAGCGGGAGGCCCAAGGGCAATGAGCAGTTCTTC. It yields the protein CASSWTSGRPKGNEQFF.

This clonotype was detected only a few times. V gene TRBV7-6 combines with J gene TRBJ2-7, with D possibly matching TRBD2 (6 bases). CDR1 and CDR2 (germline): SGHVS, FNYEAQ. V lost 6 bases to trimming and J lost 3 bases, with 18 bases between them. The CDR3 length is 15 residues. CDR3 region: CASSPTSSRNYEQYF. The CDR3 DNA sequence: TGTGCCAGCAGTCCGACTAGTTCTAGGAACTACGAGCAGTACTTC. The variable domain in full, completed from reference TRBV7-6 and TRBJ2-7, reads GAGVSQSPRYKVTKRGQDVALRCDPISGHVSLYWYRQALGQGPEFLTYFNYEAQQDKSGLPNDRFSAERPEGSISTLTIQRTEQRDSAMYRCASSPTSSRNYEQYFGPGTRLTVT.

This chain links TRBV5-8 with TRBJ1-1; D is possibly TRBD1 (5 bases). Trimming removed 1 base at V and 3 bases at J, with 19 bases between. Germline V gene lookup returns CDR1 SGHTS and CDR2 YDEGEE. The CDR3 has 17 residues. CDR3 coding DNA: TGTGCCAGCAGCTTGTGGGCGGGTATTGGGGCGGACACTGAAGCTTTCTTT. It yields the protein CASSLWAGIGADTEAFF. Looking up the rest from reference TRBV5-8 and TRBJ1-1 gives the full variable domain: EAGVTQSPTHLIKTRGQQATLRCSPISGHTSVYWYQQALGLGLQFLLWYDEGEERNRGNFPPRFSGRQFPNYSSELNVNALELEDSALYLCASSLWAGIGADTEAFFGQGTRLTVV.

There are many counts of this clonotype. The gene calls are TRBV5-1 and TRBJ2-2; 12 bases map to TRBD2. Germline CDR1 and CDR2: SGHRS and YFSETQ. J lost 4 bases, V lost 4 bases, and 11 bases had no gene match. The CDR3 has 18 amino acids. The CDR3 coding sequence is TGCGCCAGCAGCCGAAACCCCCGGACTAGCGGGACCACCGGGGAGCTGTTTTTT. This sequence encodes CASSRNPRTSGTTGELFF.

This clonotype came up a few times. The chain combines TRBV4-1 with TRBJ2-7; 8 positions agree with TRBD2. Germline V gene lookup returns CDR1 MGHRA and CDR2 YSYEKL. The CDR3 runs 15 residues. Germline trimming cut 0 bases from V and 7 bases from J; bases unmatched to any gene: 8. The DNA for the CDR3 is TGCGCCAGCAGCCAAGAAGCGGGAGAATCGAGAGAGCAGTACTTC. Amino acids: CASSQEAGESREQYF.

Worth noting for this clonotype: The junction departs from the called germline gene at one end, perhaps through a read error. The chain has TRBV27 and TRBJ1-1, with 8 bases fitting TRBD1. CDR3 size: 15 residues. The germline gives CDR1 MNHEY, CDR2 SMNVEV (reference sequence). Here the CDR3 DNA reads TGTGCCAGCAGTATATCAGGGGGCCTTCCTCTGGTCGCTTTCTTT. Translated, it gives CASSISGGLPLVAFF.

This clonotype was picked up a small number of times. V gene TRBV12-3 or TRBV12-4 combines with J gene TRBJ2-6, with D maybe TRBD1 (6 bases). There are 13 residues in the CDR3. V lost 0 bases, J lost 13 bases, and 10 bases lay in between. The CDR3 here is CASSLARGGVLTF. The CDR3 region has the DNA TGTGCCAGCAGTTTAGCGAGAGGGGGAGTCCTGACTTTC.

The chain links TRBV7-9 to TRBJ1-4, with a tentative D call TRBD1 (5 bases). V was pared by 5 bases and J by 9 bases, with 13 bases between. The CDR3 length is 13 residues. Germline V gene sequence: CDR1 SEHNR, CDR2 FQNEAQ (reference sequence). The CDR3 loop reads CASSATGGQKLFF. DNA of the CDR3: TGTGCCAGCAGCGCGACCGGGGGTCAAAAACTGTTTTTT.

The rearrangement uses TRBV6-5 and TRBJ2-1, with 7 bases that match TRBD2. The germline V gene has CDR1 MNHEY and CDR2 SVGAGI. Trimming removed 0 bases from V and 14 bases from J; junction bases left unmatched: 4. CDR3 length equals 12 residues. This chain's CDR3 is CASSYSGGSKFF. In DNA, the CDR3 is TGTGCCAGCAGTTACTCGGGCGGGAGTAAGTTCTTC.

This clonotype was detected only a few times. The J gene is TRBJ2-1, the V gene TRBV28; no clear D. CDR3 size: 15 residues. The germline V gene encodes CDR1 MDHEN and CDR2 SYDVKM. V was shortened by 6 bases and J by 0 bases, with 12 bases between the two germline ends. The CDR3 DNA reads as TGTGCCAGCAGCTTAGACAACCGCTCCTACAATGAGCAGTTCTTC. As protein: CASSLDNRSYNEQFF.

In this sample, this clonotype turned up many times. The chain recombines TRBV11-2 with TRBJ2-1; 13 bases map to TRBD2. This CDR3 region has 15 residues. The germline gives CDR1 SGHAT, CDR2 FQNNGV. V was pared by 5 bases and J by 7 bases, with 5 bases of the junction left unmatched. CDR3 in DNA: TGTGCCAGCAGCCTTGGACTAGCGGGAGAGAATGAGCAGTTCTTC. This sequence encodes CASSLGLAGENEQFF. The entire variable domain, with the rest obtained from reference TRBV11-2 and TRBJ2-1, is as follows: EAGVAQSPRYKIIEKRQSVAFWCNPISGHATLYWYQQILGQGPKLLIQFQNNGVVDDSQLPKDRFSAERLKGVDSTLKIQPAKLEDSAVYLCASSLGLAGENEQFFGPGTRLTVL.

This clonotype was seen at least ten times. The chain combines TRBV5-1 with TRBJ2-7, with 7 bases lining up with TRBD2. The CDR3 has 15 residues. The J segment lost 4 bases and the V segment lost 1 base, leaving 8 bases of the junction unmatched. Germline CDR1 and CDR2: SGHRS and YFSETQ. CDR3 region: CASSLTASGQYEQYF. As DNA, the CDR3 is TGCGCCAGCAGCTTGACGGCTAGCGGTCAATACGAGCAGTACTTC. The whole variable domain, filled in from reference TRBV5-1 and TRBJ2-7, reads KAGVTQTPRYLIKTRGQQVTLSCSPISGHRSVSWYQQTPGQGLQFLFEYFSETQRNKGNFPGRFSGRQFSNSRSEMNVSTLELGDSALYLCASSLTASGQYEQYFGPGTRLTVT.

The rearrangement uses TRBV25-1 and TRBJ2-7; D is unclear. The CDR3 is made up of 15 amino acids. CDR1 and CDR2 from the germline V gene are MGHDK and SYGVNS. Between the trimmed V and J ends, which lost 4 bases and 0 bases, there was a span of 13 bases. CDR3 residues: CASSALGSPSYEQYF. CDR3 DNA: TGTGCCAGCAGTGCTCTGGGATCTCCCTCCTACGAGCAGTACTTC.

This clonotype was detected only a few times. The chain is built from TRBV20-1 and TRBJ2-5; 9 nucleotides align to TRBD2. Germline loops: CDR1 DFQATT, CDR2 SNEGSKA (reference sequence). V shed 5 bases and J 2 bases; nucleotides not matched to a gene: 9. This CDR3 comprises 15 residues. CDR3 in DNA: TGCAGTGCTTCATCGACTAGCGGCCATCAAGAGACCCAGTACTTC. As protein: CSASSTSGHQETQYF.

Only a few counts were recorded for this clonotype. The J gene is TRBJ1-2, the V gene TRBV29-1, with D uncertain. Germline CDR1 SQVTM, CDR2 ANQGSEA. Trimming removed 3 bases at V and 4 bases at J, with 6 bases between. The CDR3 runs to 11 residues. CDR3 protein: CSVDWVYGYTF. The CDR3 DNA sequence: TGCAGCGTTGACTGGGTCTATGGCTACACCTTC.

In this sample, this clonotype turned up many times. V usage is TRBV7-9 and J usage is TRBJ2-7; D perhaps matches TRBD2 (6 bases). V gave up 4 bases and J gave up 7 bases, with 17 bases separating them. The CDR3 sequence is 14 residues long. Germline V lookup: CDR1 SEHNR, CDR2 FQNEAQ (reference sequence). CDR3 protein: CASSSDYRGREQYF. For the CDR3, the DNA is TGTGCCAGCAGCTCTGACTACCGGGGGAGGGAGCAGTACTTC.

The chain is built from TRBV7-9 and TRBJ1-6, with D possibly matching TRBD1 (6 bases). The CDR3 extends over 15 amino acids. Germline loops: CDR1 SEHNR, CDR2 FQNEAQ (reference sequence). The V gene lost 11 bases and the J gene lost 7 bases, with 21 bases spanning the gap. CDR3 coding DNA: TGTGCCTCCCAGGGGAGGACCCTTCGGAATTCACCCCTCCACTTT. Its translation: CASQGRTLRNSPLHF.